The 31 T cell receptor beta chains below all came from one sample that was sequenced in a study of control samples from healthy donors and cancer patients (dated by TCRdb to 2020 to 2022). The method was the immunoSEQ multiplex PCR assay. Sourced from immuneACCESS, this table was stored by TCRdb with only in-frame sequences that have V and J called. A share of the clones is absent; for the studies checked, an unresolved V gene accounts for under half, and the remainder has no known explanation. Present in this sample are just over 150,000 clones, 94% of which were seen just once. The biggest ten clones account for under 8.5% of the sample. Sample: blood. The receptors stem from a woman between 40 and 50 years old in good health.

The chain is built from TRBV19 and TRBJ1-2; D unresolved. V was pared by 3 bases and J by 7 bases, with 18 bases between. From germline, CDR1 is LNHDA and CDR2 SQIVND (reference sequence). The CDR3 extends over 15 amino acids. The CDR3 DNA is TGTGCCAGTAGTATCTTCGCGACGCAGACAAGTGGCTACACCTTC. Amino acids: CASSIFATQTSGYTF.

The chain employs TRBV14 and TRBJ1-1; D remains ambiguous. Trimming took off 1 base at V and 1 base at J, with 7 bases between the two ends. The CDR3 is 14 residues long. Looked up from germline, CDR1 is SGHDN and CDR2 is FVKESK. The CDR3 DNA follows: TGTGCCAGCAGCCAAGGGGTTTGGAACACTGAAGCTTTCTTT. Amino acid sequence: CASSQGVWNTEAFF.

The rearrangement joins TRBV11-2 to TRBJ1-2, with D perhaps matching TRBD1 (5 bases). Germline CDR1 is SGHAT and CDR2 is FQNNGV. With 2 bases removed from V and 2 bases from J, the gap between germline ends came to 15 bases. CDR3 length: 16 amino acids. The CDR3 nucleotides are TGTGCCAGCAGCTTATTAGGGCTAGGACAAAACTATGGCTACACCTTC. Its protein product is CASSLLGLGQNYGYTF.

The V call is TRBV7-9, the J call TRBJ1-2; TRBD1 agrees at 9 bases. Germline loops: CDR1 SEHNR, CDR2 FQNEAQ (reference sequence). After removal of 4 bases from V and 7 bases from J, the junction contained 4 bases not matched to a gene. The CDR3 covers 13 residues. In DNA form, the CDR3 reads TGTGCCAGCAGCTCCCCGGGACAGGGTGGCTACACCTTC. This sequence encodes CASSSPGQGGYTF.

The rearrangement uses TRBV19 and TRBJ2-2; 8 nucleotides agree with TRBD2. The CDR3 length is 15 residues. CDR1 and CDR2 from the germline V gene are LNHDA and SQIVND (reference sequence). V lost 5 bases, J lost 3 bases, and 5 bases stayed unmatched. In nucleotides, the CDR3 is TGTGCCAGTAGTCTTAGCGGGGTTGACACCGGGGAGCTGTTTTTT. As protein: CASSLSGVDTGELFF.

The gene calls are TRBV6-2 or TRBV6-3 and TRBJ2-5; D perhaps matches TRBD1 (6 bases). This CDR3 has 12 amino acids. The ends were cut back, 5 bases at V and 3 bases at J, with 7 bases in the middle. The germline V gene has CDR1 MNHEY and CDR2 SVGEGT. CDR3 loop: CASSAGEETQYF. The CDR3, as DNA: TGTGCCAGCAGTGCAGGGGAAGAGACCCAGTACTTC.

The chain uses TRBV24-1 and TRBJ2-5, with 9 positions matching TRBD1. The V segment lost 2 bases and the J segment 4 bases; nucleotides outside the gene matches: 4. The CDR3 has 15 residues. Per germline, CDR1 KGHDR and CDR2 SFDVKD. The DNA of the CDR3 is TGTGCCACCAGTGATTCCGGGACAGGGAGAGAGACCCAGTACTTC. It yields the protein CATSDSGTGRETQYF.

Turning to this clone: This specimen includes other DNA sequences encoding the same CDR3. The chain combines TRBV29-1 with TRBJ1-2; D unresolved. Germline loops: CDR1 SQVTM, CDR2 ANQGSEA. Trimming left V 6 bases short and J 2 bases short, with 13 bases between. The CDR3 runs 13 residues. The CDR3 is CSVARGTNYGYTF. In DNA, the CDR3 is TGCAGCGTAGCCCGGGGTACCAACTATGGCTACACCTTC.

This chain joins TRBV7-3 and TRBJ1-2, with 7 bases aligning to TRBD1. Germline V gene data show CDR1 as SGHTA and CDR2 as FQGTGA. The CDR3 sequence is 13 residues long. The ends lost 5 bases at V and 4 bases at J; junction bases unmatched: 4. CDR3 nucleotides: TGTGCCAGCAGCCCGGGACAGATCTATGGCTACACCTTC. Its translation is CASSPGQIYGYTF.

The rearrangement joins TRBV2 to TRBJ1-1; unclear D gene. The ends were cut back, 7 bases at V and 3 bases at J, with 12 bases in the middle. From germline, CDR1 is SNHLY and CDR2 FYNNEI. The CDR3 has 13 amino acids. CDR3 loop: CASKTRRDTEAFF. DNA for the CDR3: TGTGCCAGCAAGACCCGGCGGGACACTGAAGCTTTCTTT.

V and J are TRBV19 and TRBJ1-4; weak D call: TRBD1 (5 bases). The CDR3 has 14 amino acids. Germline V gene lookup returns CDR1 LNHDA and CDR2 SQIVND (reference sequence). V gave up 4 bases and J gave up 4 bases, with 10 bases separating them. The CDR3 coding sequence is TGTGCCAGTAGTACTCCGGGACTTAATGAAAAACTGTTTTTT. Translation: CASSTPGLNEKLFF.

The V call is TRBV6-5, the J call TRBJ2-7; the match to TRBD2 covers 8 bases. After removal of 8 bases from V and 4 bases from J, the junction contained 13 bases not matched to a gene. CDR3 length: 15 amino acids. CDR1 and CDR2 from the germline V gene are MNHEY and SVGAGI. The CDR3 is CASFRREGASYEQYF. The CDR3 DNA is TGTGCCAGCTTCCGTCGGGAGGGCGCGTCTTACGAGCAGTACTTC.

A remark on this clone: This CDR3 is also generated by other DNA sequences in the sample. This chain links TRBV18 with TRBJ1-4; a weak D match, TRBD1 (6 bases). Between the trimmed V and J ends, which lost 6 bases and 0 bases, there was a span of 8 bases. This CDR3 comprises 14 residues. Germline V gene sequence: CDR1 KGHSH, CDR2 LQKENI. CDR3 in amino acids: CASSPGATNEKLFF. CDR3 DNA: TGTGCCAGCTCCCCAGGGGCAACTAATGAAAAACTGTTTTTT. The full variable domain, in which reference TRBV18 and TRBJ1-4 provide the parts outside the CDR3, is NAGVMQNPRHLVRRRGQEARLRCSPMKGHSHVYWYRQLPEEGLKFMVYLQKENIIDESGMPKERFSAEFPKEGPSILRIQQVVRGDSAAYFCASSPGATNEKLFFGSGTQLSVL.

This sequence joins TRBV7-9 and TRBJ1-1; D unclear. In germline, CDR1 is SEHNR, CDR2 FQNEAQ (reference sequence). CDR3 length equals 12 residues. V shed 2 bases and J shed 5 bases, with 6 bases lying between them. The CDR3 coding sequence is TGTGCCAGCAGCTTAACGGATACTGAAGCTTTCTTT. It translates to CASSLTDTEAFF.

This clone was detected once. The chain combines TRBV30 with TRBJ2-1; D remains unclear. Per the germline V gene, CDR1 is GTSNPN and CDR2 is SVGIG (reference sequence). The CDR3 is made up of 12 amino acids. With 3 bases removed from V and 7 bases from J, the gap between germline ends came to 10 bases. The CDR3: CAWSIAFNEQFF. The CDR3 coding sequence is TGTGCCTGGAGCATCGCGTTTAATGAGCAGTTCTTC.

The chain couples TRBV18 to TRBJ2-2; TRBD1 matches 7 bases. In germline, CDR1 is KGHSH, CDR2 LQKENI. CDR3 length: 16 amino acids. V shed 5 bases and J 1 base; nucleotides not matched to a gene: 7. CDR3 protein: CASSSGTAKNTGELFF. CDR3 DNA sequence: TGTGCCAGCTCATCAGGGACAGCGAAGAACACCGGGGAGCTGTTTTTT.

J is TRBJ2-5 and V is TRBV6-2 or TRBV6-3, with 12 bases identical to TRBD2. The CDR3 extends over 16 amino acids. CDR1 and CDR2 from the germline V gene are MNHEY and SVGEGT. The trim removed 6 bases at V and 5 bases at J, leaving 10 bases unmatched. CDR3 sequence: CASSRGLAGFSETQYF. Written as DNA, the CDR3 is TGTGCCAGCAGCAGAGGACTAGCGGGATTCTCGGAGACCCAGTACTTC.

The V call is TRBV3-1 (or the pseudogene TRBV3-2), the J call TRBJ2-7; 12 nucleotides match TRBD1. The V gene's germline CDR1 is LGHDT and CDR2 YNNKEL (reference sequence). V shed 0 bases and J 7 bases; nucleotides not matched to a gene: 7. This CDR3 has 16 residues. The CDR3 bases are TGTGCCAGCAGCCAAGAGCCGGGACAGGGGGCGAGAGAGCAGTACTTC. Translation: CASSQEPGQGAREQYF.

The chain carries TRBV10-1 and TRBJ2-3; 8 nucleotides line up with TRBD2. This CDR3 is built from 17 residues. V was pared by 7 bases and J by 2 bases, with 14 bases of the junction left unmatched. Germline CDR1 WNHNN, CDR2 SYGVQD (reference sequence). The CDR3 DNA is TGCGCCAGCACCCCCCGGGAGCGGGAGAAATACACAGATACGCAGTATTTT. Protein: CASTPREREKYTDTQYF.

This rearrangement joins TRBV7-2 to TRBJ1-5; D remains ambiguous. Germline-derived CDR1 and CDR2 are SGHTA and FQGNSA. Trimming stripped 3 bases from V and 5 bases from J, with 8 bases between. This CDR3 comprises 13 residues. In DNA, the CDR3 is TGTGCCAGCAGCTTCATATCCGATCAGCCCCAGCATTTT. Residues: CASSFISDQPQHF.

This clone has a single count. The chain combines TRBV19 with TRBJ1-2; tentatively, D is TRBD1 (5 bases). This CDR3 spans 13 amino acids. V lost 4 bases and J lost 3, with 9 bases in between. In germline, CDR1 is LNHDA, CDR2 SQIVND (reference sequence). The CDR3 protein is CASSKGRDYGYTF. CDR3 coding DNA: TGTGCCAGTAGTAAGGGACGGGACTATGGCTACACCTTC.

In its sample, this clone was seen once. The rearrangement joins TRBV18 to TRBJ1-5, with 8 positions matching TRBD1. V dropped 5 bases and J dropped 1; count of bases not matched to a gene: 1. The CDR3 totals 14 residues. Per the germline V gene, CDR1 is KGHSH and CDR2 is LQKENI. The CDR3 nucleotides read TGTGCCAGCTCAGGGGACAGGAGCAATCAGCCCCAGCATTTT. Protein product: CASSGDRSNQPQHF.

The J gene is TRBJ2-4, the V gene TRBV19, with D possibly TRBD2 on 5 matching bases. The CDR3 covers 14 residues. V lost 5 bases to trimming and J lost 3 bases, with 11 bases between them. Germline-derived CDR1 and CDR2 are LNHDA and SQIVND (reference sequence). CDR3 region: CASSPSRGKNIQYF. The CDR3, as DNA: TGTGCCAGTAGTCCCTCCCGGGGCAAAAACATTCAGTACTTC.

DNA for the CDR3: TGTGCCAGCAGCCACGTCTACGAGCAGTACTTC. Residues: CASSHVYEQYF. The V and J genes are TRBV3-1 (or the pseudogene TRBV3-2) and TRBJ2-7, with no clear D. With 3 bases removed from V and 3 bases from J, the gap between germline ends came to 3 bases. Germline CDR1 reads LGHDT; CDR2 reads YNNKEL (reference sequence). CDR3 length: 11 residues.

The V gene is TRBV5-8, the J gene TRBJ1-5, with 8 bases aligning to TRBD1. This CDR3 is built from 15 residues. Germline V lookup: CDR1 SGHTS, CDR2 YDEGEE. The junction had 7 bases not matched to a gene; V was cut back by 6 bases and J by 2 bases. The CDR3 reads CASIPRGQGNQPQHF. In DNA form, the CDR3 reads TGTGCCAGCATTCCCAGGGGGCAAGGCAATCAGCCCCAGCATTTT.

The chain has TRBV19 and TRBJ2-7, with 10 bases identical to TRBD1. V lost 6 bases, J lost 6 bases, and 8 bases stayed unmatched. Germline V CDR1 and CDR2: LNHDA, SQIVND (reference sequence). The CDR3 totals 14 residues. CDR3 nucleotides: TGTGCCAGTAGGCGACAGGGGGCCAATCTCGAGCAGTACTTC. This codes for CASRRQGANLEQYF.

V and J are TRBV5-5 and TRBJ1-2; perhaps TRBD1 as D (5 bases). Germline assignment: CDR1 SGHKS and CDR2 YYEKEE (reference sequence). Trimming removed 0 bases at V and 6 bases at J, with 9 bases between. This CDR3 spans 13 amino acids. CDR3 protein: CASSLEGRHGYTF. CDR3 coding DNA: TGTGCCAGCAGCTTGGAGGGGCGACATGGCTACACCTTC.

This chain joins TRBV7-2 and TRBJ2-7; D perhaps matches TRBD2 (6 bases). The CDR3 is made up of 15 amino acids. Germline V gene data show CDR1 as SGHTA and CDR2 as FQGNSA. Trimming took 5 bases from V and 2 from J, leaving 16 bases between them. The CDR3 DNA follows: TGTGCCAGCAGCGCGATTTCGGGGGACCCCTACGAGCAGTACTTC. This translates into CASSAISGDPYEQYF.

This sequence joins TRBV5-1 and TRBJ1-1; no reliable D call. The germline gives CDR1 SGHRS, CDR2 YFSETQ. The CDR3 runs to 13 residues. Between the trimmed V and J ends, which lost 0 bases and 2 bases, there was a span of 5 bases. The CDR3 protein is CASSLAENTEAFF. In DNA form, the CDR3 reads TGCGCCAGCAGCTTGGCAGAAAACACTGAAGCTTTCTTT.

The chain joins TRBV25-1 to TRBJ1-1; 7 bases are shared with TRBD1. CDR1 is MGHDK, CDR2 SYGVNS, per germline. With V trimmed by 8 bases and J by 2 bases, 8 bases remained unmatched. The CDR3 consists of 14 residues. The CDR3 spells CASGVRGGNTEAFF. The CDR3, as DNA: TGTGCCAGCGGGGTCAGGGGGGGAAACACTGAAGCTTTCTTT.

The chain is built from TRBV29-1 and TRBJ1-2; D remains unclear. V was trimmed by 7 bases and J by 8 bases, leaving 14 bases between them. Germline V CDR1 and CDR2: SQVTM, ANQGSEA. The CDR3 covers 11 residues. The CDR3 DNA reads as TGCAGCGCCGGTGGTCGTTGGGGCTACACCTTC. Its translation is CSAGGRWGYTF.